The 7 T cell receptor beta chains presented below share a single source sample, sequenced in a study of Ad26.COV2.S vaccination and SARS-CoV-2 variants. Produced via immunoSEQ multiplex PCR; TCRdb's table is partial and in-frame only. The data show hundreds of thousands of clones, around 93% seen once. Treatment reported: roughly 20 received Ad26.COV2.S at low or high dose, single or two shots; roughly 5 received placebo; per-sample allocation not given. Specimens were obtained on day 63 following the first vaccine or placebo injection. Specimen: peripheral blood, collected in a trial of Ad26.COV2.S vaccine versus placebo. All receptors come from a person between 18 and 60 years old who received the Ad26.COV2.S COVID-19 vaccine or a placebo.

The CDR3 bases are TGTGCCAGCAGCTTGGGACAGGGCACCGGGGAGCTGTTTTTT. Translating it yields CASSLGQGTGELFF. The chain links TRBV5-4 to TRBJ2-2; 7 nucleotides match TRBD1. Germline V gene sequence: CDR1 SGHNT, CDR2 YYREEE (reference sequence). CDR3 length: 14 residues. The V and J ends lost 0 bases and 4 bases, in that order; junction bases with no gene match: 0.

The chain carries TRBV6-5 and TRBJ2-7; 7 nucleotides line up with TRBD1. Germline V gene data show CDR1 as MNHEY and CDR2 as SVGAGI. Losses at the gene ends were 7 bases for V and 8 bases for J; bases not matched to a gene: 8. The CDR3 consists of 12 residues. The CDR3 is CASIGTDPQQYF. The CDR3 DNA follows: TGTGCCAGCATCGGGACAGATCCCCAGCAGTACTTC.

CDR3 sequence reads: CASSPTSGEIYEQYF. Here the CDR3 DNA reads TGTGCCAGCAGCCCCACTAGCGGGGAAATCTACGAGCAGTACTTC. V usage is TRBV5-5 and J usage is TRBJ2-7; 10 nucleotides match TRBD2. The CDR3 totals 15 residues. Germline trimming cut 4 bases from V and 3 bases from J; bases unmatched to any gene: 7. Germline lookup yields CDR1 SGHKS and CDR2 YYEKEE (reference sequence).

The table lists this clone with a count of one. One end of the junction varies from germline; a read error may be responsible. The V call is TRBV7-7, the J call TRBJ2-3; 9 bases match TRBD1. Per germline, CDR1 SSHAT and CDR2 FNYEAQ (reference sequence). The CDR3 extends over 18 amino acids. The CDR3 spells CASSLNMWRTGVPDTQYF. CDR3 nucleotide sequence: TGTGCTAGCAGCTTAAATATGTGGAGGACAGGGGTTCCGGATACGCAGTATTTT.

The chain links TRBV4-1 to TRBJ1-6, with D maybe TRBD1 (5 bases). V dropped 4 bases and J dropped 7 bases, with 11 bases sitting between them. In germline, CDR1 is MGHRA, CDR2 YSYEKL. The CDR3 contains 14 residues. The CDR3 DNA reads TGCGCCAGCAGCCGCGGGGGAGGGAATTCACCCCTCCACTTT. Its translation: CASSRGGGNSPLHF.

The V gene is TRBV5-4, the J gene TRBJ1-2; TRBD1 aligns across 9 bases. The CDR3 is made up of 15 amino acids. J gave up 5 bases and V 0 bases, and 5 bases lay outside the gene matches. Germline V gene lookup returns CDR1 SGHNT and CDR2 YYREEE (reference sequence). The CDR3 spells CASSLGGTGTYGYTF. CDR3 nucleotides: TGTGCCAGCAGCTTGGGTGGGACAGGGACGTATGGCTACACCTTC.

The V call is TRBV4-3, the J call TRBJ2-3; tentative D call: TRBD2 (6 bases). V lost 1 base, J lost 6 bases, and 14 bases lay in between. The germline V gene has CDR1 LGHNA and CDR2 YSLEER. The CDR3 runs 15 residues. The CDR3 bases are TGCGCCAGCAGCCAAGCCCGATTGACTAGGGATACGCAGTATTTT. Amino acids: CASSQARLTRDTQYF.